The T cell receptor (beta chain) described here comes from a study of neoadjuvant anti-PD-1 for oral cavity cancer. TCRdb's copy holds only in-frame clones and misses some; the assay was immunoSEQ multiplex PCR. The sample holds roughly 20,000 clones; around 45% are singletons and the top ten take less than 50%. Time point indicated: after neoadjuvant nivolumab, at surgical resection. This clone was seen a few times. This receptor was identified in a person aged 40 to 85 with oral cavity squamous cell carcinoma. This specimen consisted of tumor tissue, obtained after nivolumab (anti-PD-1) treatment.

CDR3 sequence: CASSSQGPPEKLFF. Here the CDR3 DNA reads TGTGCCAGCAGCTCCCAAGGGCCACCAGAAAAACTGTTTTTT. This sequence joins TRBV7-9 and TRBJ1-4; no clear D gene. V was clipped by 4 bases and J by 8 bases, with 14 bases between them. Germline V gene sequence: CDR1 SEHNR, CDR2 FQNEAQ (reference sequence). This CDR3 region has 14 residues.